A single sample gave rise to the 5 T cell receptor beta chains below, sequenced in a study of response to subunit inactivated influenza vaccine. TCRdb reanalysed the RT-PCR reads using MiXCR and keeps one entry per CDR3 protein. Of around 790,000 distinct CDR3 sequences in the sample, about 20% are singletons; the top ten hold roughly 10%. The sequencing used PBMCs from blood, collected about 5 days after vaccination. The source of these receptors is a man aged 45-60 years who received an inactivated influenza vaccine.

The rearrangement links TRBV14 to TRBJ2-4, with 9 nucleotides matching TRBD2. Germline CDR1 reads SGHDN; CDR2 reads FVKESK. The V gene end was trimmed by 0 bases and the J gene end by 0 bases; junction bases not matched to a gene: 9. CDR3 length: 19 residues. Here the CDR3 DNA reads TGTGCCAGCAGCCAAGATGGTCAGCGGGAGGCCCTAGCCAAAAACATTCAGTACTTC. Translating gives CASSQDGQREALAKNIQYF.

The gene calls are TRBV20-1 and TRBJ2-2, with TRBD1 as a possible D gene (5 bases). The CDR3 covers 14 residues. Per the germline V gene, CDR1 is DFQATT and CDR2 is SNEGSKA (reference sequence). The V end lost 6 bases, the J end lost 1 base, and 12 bases lay between the germline ends. The CDR3 DNA reads as TGCAGTGCCCAAGGGGTCGGGAACACCGGGGAGCTGTTTTTT. Residues: CSAQGVGNTGELFF.

This clonotype was seen a few times. The V call is TRBV30, the J call TRBJ2-7; D call uncertain. This CDR3 has 12 residues. V lost 0 bases and J 5 bases, leaving 8 bases between the germline ends. CDR1 is GTSNPN, CDR2 SVGIG, per germline (reference sequence). The CDR3: CAWSVLDNEQYF. In DNA, the CDR3 is TGTGCCTGGAGTGTACTCGACAACGAGCAGTACTTC.

This clonotype was seen only a few times. The chain joins TRBV10-3 to TRBJ2-1; 9 positions match TRBD1. With 6 bases clipped from V and 0 bases from J, the junction kept 3 bases outside the gene matches. Germline CDR1 reads ENHRY; CDR2 reads SYGVKD. CDR3 length equals 15 residues. The CDR3, as DNA: TGTGCCATCAGCGCGGGACAGGGCTCCTACAATGAGCAGTTCTTC. Residues: CAISAGQGSYNEQFF.

This clonotype appeared a few times. J is TRBJ2-7 and V is TRBV7-2; D uncertain. V was pared by 5 bases and J by 2 bases, with 10 bases between. This CDR3 is 13 amino acids long. Germline-derived CDR1 and CDR2 are SGHTA and FQGNSA. The CDR3 coding sequence is TGTGCCAGCAGCCTCCAACAGCCCTACGAGCAGTACTTC. This sequence encodes CASSLQQPYEQYF.